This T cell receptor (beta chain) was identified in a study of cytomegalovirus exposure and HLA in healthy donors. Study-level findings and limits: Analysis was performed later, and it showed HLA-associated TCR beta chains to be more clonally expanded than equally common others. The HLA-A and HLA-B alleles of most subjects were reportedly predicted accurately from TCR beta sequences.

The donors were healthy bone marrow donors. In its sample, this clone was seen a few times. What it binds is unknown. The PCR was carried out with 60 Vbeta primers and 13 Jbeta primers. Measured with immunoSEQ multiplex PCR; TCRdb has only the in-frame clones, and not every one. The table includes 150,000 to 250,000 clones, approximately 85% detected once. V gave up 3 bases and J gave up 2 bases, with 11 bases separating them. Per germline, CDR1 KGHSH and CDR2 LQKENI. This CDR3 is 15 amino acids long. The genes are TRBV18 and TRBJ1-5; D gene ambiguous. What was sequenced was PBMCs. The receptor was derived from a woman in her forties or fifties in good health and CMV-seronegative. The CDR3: CASSPTKVGNQPQHF. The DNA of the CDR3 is TGTGCCAGCTCACCTACCAAAGTAGGCAATCAGCCCCAGCATTTT.